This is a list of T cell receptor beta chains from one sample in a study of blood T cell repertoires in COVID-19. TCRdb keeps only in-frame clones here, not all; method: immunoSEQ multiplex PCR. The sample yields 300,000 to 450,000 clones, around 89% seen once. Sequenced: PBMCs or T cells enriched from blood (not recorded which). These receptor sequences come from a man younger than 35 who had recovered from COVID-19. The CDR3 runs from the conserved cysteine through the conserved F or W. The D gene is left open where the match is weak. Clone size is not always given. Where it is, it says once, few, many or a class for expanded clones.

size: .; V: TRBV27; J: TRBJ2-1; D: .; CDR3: CASSSSSGHNEQFF; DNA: TGTGCCAGCAGTTCGTCCAGCGGGCACAATGAGCAGTTCTTC
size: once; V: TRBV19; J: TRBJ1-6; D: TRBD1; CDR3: CASGDRGSSPLHF; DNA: TGTGCCAGTGGGGACAGGGGGAGTTCACCCCTCCACTTT
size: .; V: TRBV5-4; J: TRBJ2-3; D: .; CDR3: CASSRYYLGTDTQYF; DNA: TGTGCCAGCAGCCGCTATTATTTGGGCACAGATACGCAGTATTTT
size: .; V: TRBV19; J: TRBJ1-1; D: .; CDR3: CASRSQSRGAFF; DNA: TGTGCCAGTAGAAGTCAATCTAGAGGAGCTTTCTTT
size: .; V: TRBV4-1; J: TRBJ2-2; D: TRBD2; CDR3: CASSQDSGEGGTGELFF; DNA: TGCGCCAGCAGCCAAGATTCGGGGGAGGGCGGCACCGGGGAGCTGTTTTTT
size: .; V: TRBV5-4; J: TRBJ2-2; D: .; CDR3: CASSLTRQTGTGELFF; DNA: TGTGCCAGCAGCTTGACTCGGCAGACGGGCACCGGGGAGCTGTTTTTT
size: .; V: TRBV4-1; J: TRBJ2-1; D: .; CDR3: CASSPLSEQFF; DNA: TGCGCCAGCAGCCCCCTGAGTGAGCAGTTCTTC
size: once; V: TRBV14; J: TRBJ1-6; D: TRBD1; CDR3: CASSQAYPGQGQSPLHF; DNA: TGTGCCAGCAGCCAAGCATATCCGGGACAGGGTCAATCACCCCTCCACTTT
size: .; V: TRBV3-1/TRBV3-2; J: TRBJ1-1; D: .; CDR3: CASSQAVGGNTEAFF; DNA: TGTGCCAGCAGCCAAGCTGTAGGGGGAAACACTGAAGCTTTCTTT
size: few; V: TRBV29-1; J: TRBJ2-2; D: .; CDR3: CSVERVRNTGELFF; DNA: TGCAGCGTTGAGAGGGTTAGGAACACCGGGGAGCTGTTTTTT
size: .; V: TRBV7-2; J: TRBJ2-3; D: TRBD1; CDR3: CASTPPPRTGGGDTQYF; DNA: TGTGCCAGCACCCCCCCGCCCCGGACAGGGGGTGGAGATACGCAGTATTTT
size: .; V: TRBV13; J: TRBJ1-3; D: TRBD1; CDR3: CASSSDRAGNTIYF; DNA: TGTGCCAGCAGCTCGGACAGGGCTGGAAACACCATATATTTT
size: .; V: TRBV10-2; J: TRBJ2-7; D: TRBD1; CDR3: CASRGTGGYEQYF; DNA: TGCGCCAGCAGGGGGACAGGGGGGTACGAGCAGTACTTC
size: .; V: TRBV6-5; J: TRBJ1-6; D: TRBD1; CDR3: CASSTTGWNSPLHF; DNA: TGTGCCAGCAGTACGACAGGGTGGAATTCACCCCTCCACTTT
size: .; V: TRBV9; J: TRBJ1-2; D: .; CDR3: CASSVDPAGNGYTF; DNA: TGTGCCAGCAGCGTAGATCCGGCCGGGAATGGCTACACCTTC
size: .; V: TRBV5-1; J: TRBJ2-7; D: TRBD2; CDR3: CASSLAASGRLVYEQYF; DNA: TGCGCCAGCAGCTTGGCGGCTAGCGGGCGTTTAGTCTACGAGCAGTACTTC
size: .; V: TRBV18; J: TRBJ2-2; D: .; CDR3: CASSPRGLGANTGELFF; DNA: TGTGCCAGCTCACCACGCGGGTTGGGGGCCAACACCGGGGAGCTGTTTTTT
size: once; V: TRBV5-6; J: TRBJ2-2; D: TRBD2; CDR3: CASSLGLAGFTGELFF; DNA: TGTGCCAGCAGCTTGGGACTAGCGGGATTCACCGGGGAGCTGTTTTTT
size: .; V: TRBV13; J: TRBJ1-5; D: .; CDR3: CASSRSGNQPQHF; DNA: TGTGCCAGCAGCCGCAGCGGCAATCAGCCCCAGCATTTT
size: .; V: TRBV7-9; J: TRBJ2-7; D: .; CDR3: CASTDGYEQYF; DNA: TGTGCCAGCACGGACGGGTACGAGCAGTACTTC
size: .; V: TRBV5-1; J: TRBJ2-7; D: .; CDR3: CASSLVVGDYEQYF; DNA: TGCGCCAGCAGCTTGGTTGTCGGGGACTACGAGCAGTACTTC
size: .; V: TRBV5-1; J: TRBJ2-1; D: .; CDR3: CASSFLGGDNYNEQFF; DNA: TGCGCCAGCAGCTTCTTGGGAGGCGATAACTACAATGAGCAGTTCTTC
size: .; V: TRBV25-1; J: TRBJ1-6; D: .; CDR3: CASGLPGGNSPLHF; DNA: TGTGCCAGCGGACTCCCTGGGGGGAACTCACCCCTCCACTTT
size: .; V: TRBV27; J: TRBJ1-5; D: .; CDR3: CASRFSGTPFSNQPQHF; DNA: TGTGCCAGCAGATTTTCCGGGACACCCTTTAGCAATCAGCCCCAGCATTTT
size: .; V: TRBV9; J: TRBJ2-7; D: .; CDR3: CASSVAQSGYEQYF; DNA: TGTGCCAGCAGCGTAGCTCAGTCAGGCTACGAGCAGTACTTC
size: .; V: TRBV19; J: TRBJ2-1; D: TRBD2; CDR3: CATQGLAGGFYNEQFF; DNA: TGTGCCACCCAGGGACTAGCGGGAGGGTTTTATAATGAGCAGTTCTTC
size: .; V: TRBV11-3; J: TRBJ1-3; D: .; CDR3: CASSSSLGSTIYF; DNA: TGTGCCAGCAGCTCCTCTCTAGGAAGCACCATATATTTT
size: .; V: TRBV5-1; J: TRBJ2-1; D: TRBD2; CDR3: CASSSGTSPYYSYNEQFF; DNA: TGCGCCAGCAGCTCAGGGACTAGCCCCTACTACTCCTACAATGAGCAGTTCTTC
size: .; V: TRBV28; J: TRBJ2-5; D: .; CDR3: CASSLSMSGVETQYF; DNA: TGTGCCAGCAGTTTAAGTATGTCAGGGGTTGAGACCCAGTACTTC
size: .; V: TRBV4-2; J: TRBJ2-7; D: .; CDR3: CASSPYSGTSYEQYF; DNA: TGTGCCAGCAGCCCCTATTCCGGGACTTCTTACGAGCAGTACTTC
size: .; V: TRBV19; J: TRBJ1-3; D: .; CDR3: CASNRASGNTIYF; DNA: TGTGCCAGTAACAGGGCTTCTGGAAACACCATATATTTT
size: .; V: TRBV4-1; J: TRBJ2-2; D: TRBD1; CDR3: CASSLTGTGSGELFF; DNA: TGCGCCAGCAGCCTTACCGGGACAGGGTCCGGGGAGCTGTTTTTT
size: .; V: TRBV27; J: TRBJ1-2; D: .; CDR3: CASSLSPGNLRGYTF; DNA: TGTGCCAGCAGTTTATCTCCCGGGAACTTGAGAGGCTACACCTTC
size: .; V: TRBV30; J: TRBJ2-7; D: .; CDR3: CAWSPSSYEQYF; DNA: TGTGCCTGGAGCCCTTCTTCCTACGAGCAGTACTTC
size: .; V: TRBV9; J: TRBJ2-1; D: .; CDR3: CASSARSAPSDEQFF; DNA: TGTGCCAGCAGCGCCCGATCTGCCCCAAGCGATGAGCAGTTCTTC
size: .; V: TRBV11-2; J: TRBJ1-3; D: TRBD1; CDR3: CASSPRTGSGNTIYF; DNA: TGTGCCAGCAGCCCACGGACAGGGAGTGGAAACACCATATATTTT
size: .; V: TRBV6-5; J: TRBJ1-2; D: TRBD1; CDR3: CASSQTGGAGYTF; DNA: TGTGCCAGCAGTCAAACAGGGGGCGCGGGCTACACCTTC